This note documents a single T cell receptor beta chain sequence. Its cognate antigen has yet to be identified. The CDR3 goes from the cysteine to the phenylalanine over 18 residues. No DNA was logged. The germline V gene provides CDR1 SGHVS and CDR2 FNYEAQ. The sample belongs to a study of T cells expressing NK-cell markers (dated by TCRdb to between 2020 and 2021). Notes on the research overall: Three sorted T-cell subsets (CD3+CD56+NKG2C+, CD3+CD56+NKG2C- and CD3+CD56-NKG2C+) from fewer than 10 donors had their TCR beta-chain repertoires profiled. The study sequenced eight donors, all healthy volunteers chosen at random: three men and five women. Sequencing of the libraries produced 2 x 150 bp reads on Illumina HiSeq 2000/2500, MiSeq or NextSeq. Of the eight sequenced donors, seven were found to be HCMV-seropositive and one was found to be HCMV-seronegative.

Sequencing was performed on an Illumina HiSeq 2000. TCR beta cDNA libraries were made by 5'RACE template switching that added a universal primer site and unique molecular identifiers. Synthesis of cDNA was primed from the TCR beta constant segment and was followed by two consecutive PCR amplification steps. As for how the authors treated the data: MIGEC handled demultiplexing of the reads and grouping by UMI, while MiTCR was used to assemble and quantify clonotypes. To remove erroneous sequences, TCR cDNA sequences were retained only when supported by two or more reads. The tcR package was used for downstream repertoire analysis, with clonotypes matched between fractions based on CDR3 nucleotide sequence plus V segment. VDJmatch was used to annotate antigen specificity against VDJdb, with one amino acid substitution in CDR3 permitted. Reads reprocessed by TCRdb are summarized as one entry per CDR3 protein sequence, and DNA is absent. TCRdb's processing, not the authors', yielded these V and J calls. The record for this sample contains 350,000 to 500,000 distinct CDR3 sequences. The ten most abundant clones make up 6% to 8% of the sample.

Here is what the overall study found, with its caveats: Those dominant clonotypes were again the most abundant among CD3+CD56-NKG2C+ cells in a few donors, at about 28.3-65%. In six donors, the dominant CD3+CD56+NKG2C+ clonotypes were found to rank among the top 10 CD8+ clonotypes and to make up roughly 1.0-7.0% of CD8+ T cells. Whether the expanded NKG2C-expressing T cell clones were specific for HCMV antigens remained unclear.

HCMV serostatus was determined by detecting HCMV-specific IgG in serum with a commercial ELISA kit. Peripheral blood mononuclear cells were isolated from blood by Ficoll density gradient centrifugation. The receptor comes from a woman aged 18 to 69 in good health. The sequence joins TRBV7-6 to TRBJ2-1; the D gene TCRdb calls, TRBD1, cannot be checked with no DNA. Material for sequencing was blood T cells: a sorted CD56 or NKG2C T cell subset, CD4+ or CD8+ T cells, or bulk PBMC T cells (not recorded which). The CDR3 sequence is CASSRTYTGAGHDNEQFF. Reference TRBV7-6 and TRBJ2-1 genes cover what lies past the CDR3, so the full variable domain is GAGVSQSPRYKVTKRGQDVALRCDPISGHVSLYWYRQALGQGPEFLTYFNYEAQQDKSGLPNDRFSAERPEGSISTLTIQRTEQRDSAMYRCASSRTYTGAGHDNEQFFGPGTRLTVL.